Listed below are T cell receptor beta chains from one sample, sequenced in a study of blood T cells in healthy people across ages. MiXCR, applied by TCRdb to the 5' RACE reads, yields one record per CDR3 protein. The data contain roughly 1.5 million distinct CDR3 sequences, 42% of them seen just once; the ten biggest clones take up about 4%. The sequencing input was blood. The receptors shown here come from a woman between 18 and 29 years old in good health. Each CDR3 is given with its conserved first and last residue. Fields, in order: D gene, V gene, J gene, clone size, CDR3 protein, CDR3 DNA. A D gene is named only where the DNA matches it firmly. Clone size appears in some rows only: once, few, many, or a class for an expanded clone.

d_gene: NA
v_gene: TRBV7-9
j_gene: TRBJ2-7
abundance: NA
CDR3aa: CASSLGKGQPVYEQYF
CDR3nt: TGTGCCAGCAGCTTAGGTAAAGGACAGCCTGTCTACGAGCAGTACTTC

d_gene: TRBD2
v_gene: TRBV7-2
j_gene: TRBJ2-5
abundance: NA
CDR3aa: CASSLVASGGETQYF
CDR3nt: TGTGCCAGCAGCTTAGTTGCTAGCGGGGGGGAGACCCAGTACTTC

d_gene: TRBD2
v_gene: TRBV7-2
j_gene: TRBJ2-1
abundance: NA
CDR3aa: CASSLAEGTKQFF
CDR3nt: TGTGCCAGCAGCCTAGCCGAAGGGACTAAGCAGTTCTTC

d_gene: NA
v_gene: TRBV6-5
j_gene: TRBJ1-2
abundance: NA
CDR3aa: CASSYSGQGGVGYTF
CDR3nt: TGTGCCAGCAGTTACTCGGGGCAGGGAGGGGTCGGCTACACCTTC

d_gene: NA
v_gene: TRBV6-5
j_gene: TRBJ2-2
abundance: NA
CDR3aa: CASSDDGNTGELFF
CDR3nt: TGTGCCAGCAGTGACGACGGCAACACCGGGGAGCTGTTTTTT

d_gene: TRBD2
v_gene: TRBV7-2
j_gene: TRBJ2-2
abundance: NA
CDR3aa: CASSLSLAVDTGELFF
CDR3nt: TGTGCCAGCAGCTTAAGCCTAGCGGTTGACACCGGGGAGCTGTTTTTT

d_gene: TRBD1
v_gene: TRBV6-1
j_gene: TRBJ1-5
abundance: NA
CDR3aa: CASSEGTGGNQPQHF
CDR3nt: TGTGCCAGCAGTGAAGGGACAGGGGGTAATCAGCCCCAGCATTTT

d_gene: TRBD2
v_gene: TRBV5-1
j_gene: TRBJ2-7
abundance: NA
CDR3aa: CASSLGRLAGGTTYEQYF
CDR3nt: TGCGCCAGCAGCTTGGGTAGACTAGCGGGAGGAACGACCTACGAGCAGTACTTC

d_gene: NA
v_gene: TRBV29-1
j_gene: TRBJ2-2
abundance: few
CDR3aa: CSVRRGANTGELFF
CDR3nt: TGCAGCGTCCGGAGGGGGGCAAACACCGGGGAGCTGTTTTTT

d_gene: TRBD1
v_gene: TRBV7-2
j_gene: TRBJ2-1
abundance: NA
CDR3aa: CASSIRGTGSYNEQFF
CDR3nt: TGTGCCAGCAGCATCAGAGGGACAGGCTCCTACAATGAGCAGTTCTTC

d_gene: TRBD1
v_gene: TRBV2
j_gene: TRBJ1-2
abundance: NA
CDR3aa: CASDGGGFVGYTF
CDR3nt: TGTGCCAGCGACGGAGGGGGCTTTGTTGGCTACACCTTC

d_gene: TRBD1
v_gene: TRBV10-3
j_gene: TRBJ2-7
abundance: NA
CDR3aa: CATSTGGFDEQYF
CDR3nt: TGTGCCACTTCGACAGGGGGATTCGACGAGCAGTACTTC

d_gene: TRBD2
v_gene: TRBV12-3/TRBV12-4
j_gene: TRBJ2-7
abundance: NA
CDR3aa: CATGEGSSYNEQYF
CDR3nt: TGTGCCACCGGGGAGGGGAGCTCCTACAATGAGCAGTACTTC

d_gene: TRBD1
v_gene: TRBV20-1
j_gene: TRBJ2-5
abundance: NA
CDR3aa: CSARPTGGETQYF
CDR3nt: TGCAGTGCTAGACCGACAGGGGGAGAGACCCAGTACTTC

d_gene: TRBD1
v_gene: TRBV20-1
j_gene: TRBJ2-7
abundance: NA
CDR3aa: CSATTGGPYEQYF
CDR3nt: TGCAGTGCGACGACAGGGGGCCCCTACGAGCAGTACTTC

d_gene: TRBD1
v_gene: TRBV27
j_gene: TRBJ1-3
abundance: NA
CDR3aa: CASSIHRGPRSFSGNTIYF
CDR3nt: TGTGCCAGCAGTATCCACAGGGGTCCACGATCATTCTCTGGAAACACCATATATTTT

d_gene: NA
v_gene: TRBV5-1
j_gene: TRBJ1-2
abundance: NA
CDR3aa: CASSLDRNYGCTF
CDR3nt: TGCGCCAGCAGTCTTGACAGGAACTATGGCTGCACCTTC

d_gene: TRBD2
v_gene: TRBV2
j_gene: TRBJ2-1
abundance: NA
CDR3aa: CASSAALAGSNEQFF
CDR3nt: TGTGCCAGCAGTGCAGCACTAGCGGGTTCCAATGAGCAGTTCTTC

d_gene: TRBD1
v_gene: TRBV10-2
j_gene: TRBJ1-5
abundance: few
CDR3aa: CASSGDRVGQPQHF
CDR3nt: TGCGCCAGCAGTGGGGACAGGGTTGGGCAGCCCCAGCATTTT

d_gene: NA
v_gene: TRBV5-1
j_gene: TRBJ2-7
abundance: NA
CDR3aa: CASSLATNNEQYF
CDR3nt: TGCGCCAGCAGCTTGGCGACAAACAATGAGCAGTACTTC

d_gene: NA
v_gene: TRBV10-3
j_gene: TRBJ2-5
abundance: NA
CDR3aa: CAIGSGDGRIQETQYF
CDR3nt: TGTGCCATCGGATCCGGGGACGGTAGGATACAAGAGACCCAGTACTTC

d_gene: TRBD2
v_gene: TRBV4-3
j_gene: TRBJ2-7
abundance: NA
CDR3aa: CASSPTSGGAGEQYF
CDR3nt: TGCGCCAGCAGCCCTACTAGCGGGGGGGCAGGCGAGCAGTACTTC

d_gene: TRBD1
v_gene: TRBV20-1
j_gene: TRBJ1-2
abundance: NA
CDR3aa: CSTRDLTGVNYGYTF
CDR3nt: TGCAGTACTAGAGATCTAACAGGGGTGAACTATGGCTACACCTTC

d_gene: NA
v_gene: TRBV6-4
j_gene: TRBJ2-3
abundance: NA
CDR3aa: CASSDSSGPTDTQYF
CDR3nt: TGTGCCAGCAGTGACTCAAGCGGGCCCACAGATACGCAGTATTTT

d_gene: TRBD2
v_gene: TRBV9
j_gene: TRBJ2-1
abundance: NA
CDR3aa: CASSPKLAKEQFF
CDR3nt: TGTGCCAGCAGCCCGAAACTAGCGAAGGAGCAGTTCTTC

d_gene: NA
v_gene: TRBV7-2
j_gene: TRBJ1-5
abundance: NA
CDR3aa: CASSFQQAGQPQHF
CDR3nt: TGTGCCAGCAGCTTCCAACAGGCAGGTCAGCCCCAGCATTTT

d_gene: NA
v_gene: TRBV29-1
j_gene: TRBJ1-2
abundance: few
CDR3aa: CSVFTGGGVYGYTF
CDR3nt: TGCAGCGTTTTCACCGGGGGCGGGGTTTATGGCTACACCTTC

d_gene: NA
v_gene: TRBV5-1
j_gene: TRBJ2-2
abundance: few
CDR3aa: CASSLLSGSNTGELFF
CDR3nt: TGCGCCAGCAGCTTGCTGTCGGGCTCGAACACCGGGGAGCTGTTTTTT

d_gene: TRBD1
v_gene: TRBV27
j_gene: TRBJ1-1
abundance: many
CDR3aa: CASKTGGTEAFF
CDR3nt: TGTGCCAGCAAAACAGGGGGCACTGAAGCTTTCTTT

d_gene: NA
v_gene: TRBV29-1
j_gene: TRBJ2-7
abundance: many
CDR3aa: CSGGFWSYEQYF
CDR3nt: TGCAGCGGAGGGTTCTGGTCCTACGAGCAGTACTTC

d_gene: TRBD1
v_gene: TRBV12-3/TRBV12-4
j_gene: TRBJ1-1
abundance: NA
CDR3aa: CASNHRGRTEAFF
CDR3nt: TGTGCCAGCAACCACAGGGGTCGAACTGAAGCTTTCTTT

d_gene: NA
v_gene: TRBV10-3
j_gene: TRBJ2-1
abundance: NA
CDR3aa: CAIMDGTRDNEQFF
CDR3nt: TGTGCCATCATGGATGGGACCAGGGACAATGAGCAGTTCTTC

d_gene: NA
v_gene: TRBV19
j_gene: TRBJ2-5
abundance: NA
CDR3aa: CASSPQSWNEQYF
CDR3nt: TGTGCCAGTAGTCCGCAAAGTTGGAATGAGCAGTACTTC

d_gene: NA
v_gene: TRBV5-1
j_gene: TRBJ1-1
abundance: NA
CDR3aa: CASSLAEGLGVFF
CDR3nt: TGCGCCAGCAGCTTGGCTGAGGGGCTTGGAGTTTTCTTT

d_gene: NA
v_gene: TRBV11-1
j_gene: TRBJ2-1
abundance: many
CDR3aa: CASSWAGYNEQFF
CDR3nt: TGTGCCAGCAGCTGGGCAGGGTACAATGAGCAGTTCTTC

d_gene: TRBD2
v_gene: TRBV7-9
j_gene: TRBJ2-3
abundance: once
CDR3aa: CASSPVAGGPPDTQYF
CDR3nt: TGTGCCAGCAGCCCGGTAGCGGGAGGGCCCCCCGATACGCAGTATTTT

d_gene: TRBD1
v_gene: TRBV5-6
j_gene: TRBJ1-2
abundance: NA
CDR3aa: CASSSTGGVDYGYTF
CDR3nt: TGTGCCAGCAGCTCGACAGGGGGCGTCGACTATGGCTACACCTTC

d_gene: TRBD1
v_gene: TRBV11-2
j_gene: TRBJ2-7
abundance: NA
CDR3aa: CASSRTGARSYEQYF
CDR3nt: TGTGCCAGCAGCCGAACAGGGGCGCGTTCCTACGAGCAGTACTTC

d_gene: NA
v_gene: TRBV20-1
j_gene: TRBJ2-1
abundance: NA
CDR3aa: CSAPARGGPKRSSYNEQFF
CDR3nt: TGCAGTGCCCCCGCCCGGGGTGGGCCTAAACGAAGCTCCTACAATGAGCAGTTCTTC

d_gene: TRBD1
v_gene: TRBV3-1
j_gene: TRBJ2-7
abundance: NA
CDR3aa: CASSQAPGTVYEQYF
CDR3nt: TGTGCCAGCAGCCAAGCCCCCGGGACAGTTTACGAGCAGTACTTC

d_gene: NA
v_gene: TRBV4-2
j_gene: TRBJ1-4
abundance: NA
CDR3aa: CASSQNLKDPTRGLFF
CDR3nt: TGTGCCAGCAGCCAGAATTTAAAGGACCCGACGAGGGGGCTGTTTTTT

d_gene: NA
v_gene: TRBV6-5
j_gene: TRBJ1-1
abundance: NA
CDR3aa: CASSYRDDTEAFF
CDR3nt: TGTGCCAGCAGTTACAGGGATGACACTGAAGCTTTCTTT

d_gene: NA
v_gene: TRBV27
j_gene: TRBJ1-1
abundance: NA
CDR3aa: CASSPYAGNTEAFF
CDR3nt: TGTGCCAGCAGTCCATATGCGGGCAACACTGAAGCTTTCTTT

d_gene: TRBD2
v_gene: TRBV30
j_gene: TRBJ2-7
abundance: NA
CDR3aa: CAWKRGRYEQYF
CDR3nt: TGTGCCTGGAAGCGGGGGCGCTACGAGCAGTACTTC

d_gene: TRBD2
v_gene: TRBV10-3
j_gene: TRBJ2-7
abundance: NA
CDR3aa: CAIKKREHYEQYF
CDR3nt: TGTGCCATCAAAAAGCGGGAGCACTACGAGCAGTACTTC

d_gene: TRBD2
v_gene: TRBV10-3
j_gene: TRBJ2-1
abundance: NA
CDR3aa: CAISETQGLAGWDEQFF
CDR3nt: TGTGCCATCAGTGAGACCCAAGGACTAGCGGGATGGGATGAGCAGTTCTTC

d_gene: NA
v_gene: TRBV20-1
j_gene: TRBJ1-5
abundance: NA
CDR3aa: CSTRVQGGSNQPQHF
CDR3nt: TGCAGTACTAGAGTCCAGGGCGGAAGCAATCAGCCCCAGCATTTT

d_gene: TRBD1
v_gene: TRBV20-1
j_gene: TRBJ1-1
abundance: NA
CDR3aa: CSGRGSREAFF
CDR3nt: TGCAGTGGCAGGGGGAGTCGGGAAGCTTTCTTT

d_gene: NA
v_gene: TRBV6-5
j_gene: TRBJ1-1
abundance: NA
CDR3aa: CASSFAWVSMNTEAFF
CDR3nt: TGTGCCAGCAGTTTCGCATGGGTTTCGATGAACACTGAAGCTTTCTTT

d_gene: NA
v_gene: TRBV14
j_gene: TRBJ1-1
abundance: NA
CDR3aa: CASSQGLYTEAFF
CDR3nt: TGTGCCAGCAGCCAGGGCCTGTACACTGAAGCTTTCTTT

d_gene: NA
v_gene: TRBV10-3
j_gene: TRBJ1-6
abundance: NA
CDR3aa: CAIGGLVEAPHF
CDR3nt: TGTGCCATCGGTGGGTTGGTAGAGGCCCCCCACTTT

d_gene: NA
v_gene: TRBV20-1
j_gene: TRBJ2-5
abundance: few
CDR3aa: CSARSGVEETQYF
CDR3nt: TGCAGTGCTAGGTCGGGGGTTGAGGAGACCCAGTACTTC

d_gene: NA
v_gene: TRBV29-1
j_gene: TRBJ2-3
abundance: NA
CDR3aa: CSVPWPDTQYF
CDR3nt: TGCAGCGTCCCCTGGCCAGATACGCAGTATTTT

d_gene: NA
v_gene: TRBV5-1
j_gene: TRBJ2-1
abundance: many
CDR3aa: CASSLVGLGSYNEQFF
CDR3nt: TGCGCCAGCAGCTTGGTGGGGCTCGGCTCCTACAATGAGCAGTTCTTC

d_gene: TRBD1
v_gene: TRBV12-3/TRBV12-4
j_gene: TRBJ1-2
abundance: few
CDR3aa: CASSYLQGVGGYGYTF
CDR3nt: TGTGCCAGCAGTTACCTCCAGGGGGTGGGGGGCTATGGCTACACCTTC

d_gene: NA
v_gene: TRBV30
j_gene: TRBJ2-7
abundance: few
CDR3aa: CAWSPGNSYEQYF
CDR3nt: TGTGCCTGGAGCCCGGGGAACTCCTACGAGCAGTACTTC